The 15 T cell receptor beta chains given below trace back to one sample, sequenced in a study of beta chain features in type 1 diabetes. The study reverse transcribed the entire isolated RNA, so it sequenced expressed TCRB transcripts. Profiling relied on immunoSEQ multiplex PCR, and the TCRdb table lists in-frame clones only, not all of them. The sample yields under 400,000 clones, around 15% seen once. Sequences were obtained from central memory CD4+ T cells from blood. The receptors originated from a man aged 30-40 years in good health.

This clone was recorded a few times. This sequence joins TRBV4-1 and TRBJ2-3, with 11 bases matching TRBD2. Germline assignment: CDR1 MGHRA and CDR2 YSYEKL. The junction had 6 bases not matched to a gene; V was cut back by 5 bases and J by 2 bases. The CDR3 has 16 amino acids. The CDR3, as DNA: TGCGCCAGCAGCGCTAGCGGGGGGATAACCACAGATACGCAGTATTTT. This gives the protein CASSASGGITTDTQYF.

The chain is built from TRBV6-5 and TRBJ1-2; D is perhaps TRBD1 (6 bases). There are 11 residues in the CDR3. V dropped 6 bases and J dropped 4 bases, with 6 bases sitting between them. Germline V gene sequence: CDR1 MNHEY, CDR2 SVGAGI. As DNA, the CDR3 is TGTGCCAGCAGGGACAGCTATGGCTACACCTTC. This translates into CASRDSYGYTF.

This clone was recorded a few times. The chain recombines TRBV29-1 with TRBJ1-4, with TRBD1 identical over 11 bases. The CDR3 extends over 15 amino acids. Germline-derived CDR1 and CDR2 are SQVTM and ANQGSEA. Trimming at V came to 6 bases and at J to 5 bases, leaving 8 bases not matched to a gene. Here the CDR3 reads CSVTGTGGINEKLFF. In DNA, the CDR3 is TGCAGCGTAACCGGGACAGGGGGAATAAATGAAAAACTGTTTTTT.

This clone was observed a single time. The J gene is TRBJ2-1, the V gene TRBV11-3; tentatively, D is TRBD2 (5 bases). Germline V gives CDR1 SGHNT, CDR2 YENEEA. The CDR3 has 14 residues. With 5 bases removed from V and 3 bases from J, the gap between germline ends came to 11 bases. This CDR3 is CASSQRTYYNEQFF. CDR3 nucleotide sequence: TGTGCCAGCAGCCAGAGGACTTACTACAATGAGCAGTTCTTC.

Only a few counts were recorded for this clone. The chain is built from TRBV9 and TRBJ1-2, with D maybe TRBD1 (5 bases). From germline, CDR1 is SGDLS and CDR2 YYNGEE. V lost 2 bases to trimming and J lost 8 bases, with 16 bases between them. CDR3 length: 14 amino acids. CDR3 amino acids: CASSVVGTSWGYTF. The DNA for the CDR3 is TGTGCCAGCAGCGTCGTAGGGACTAGCTGGGGCTACACCTTC.

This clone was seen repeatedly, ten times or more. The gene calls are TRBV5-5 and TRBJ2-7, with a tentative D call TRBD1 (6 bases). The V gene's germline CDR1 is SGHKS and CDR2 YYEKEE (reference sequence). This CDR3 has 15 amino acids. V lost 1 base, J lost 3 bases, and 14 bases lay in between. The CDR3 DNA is TGTGCCAGCAGCTTGTCCGCACAGGGATACTACGAGCAGTACTTC. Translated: CASSLSAQGYYEQYF.

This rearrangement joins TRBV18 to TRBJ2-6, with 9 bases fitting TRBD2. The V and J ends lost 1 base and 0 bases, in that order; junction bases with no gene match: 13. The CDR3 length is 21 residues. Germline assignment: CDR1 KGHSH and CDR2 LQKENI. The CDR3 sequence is CASSPRSGAAGGHSGANVLTF. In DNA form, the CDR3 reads TGTGCCAGCTCACCACGCTCCGGTGCGGCGGGGGGGCACTCTGGGGCCAACGTCCTGACTTTC.

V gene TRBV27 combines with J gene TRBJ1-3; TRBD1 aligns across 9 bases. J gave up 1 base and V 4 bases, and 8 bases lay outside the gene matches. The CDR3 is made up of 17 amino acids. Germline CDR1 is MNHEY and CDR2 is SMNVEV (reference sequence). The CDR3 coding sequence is TGTGCCAGCAGTTCGCCCGGGACAGGGTTTTCTGGAAACACCATATATTTT. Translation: CASSSPGTGFSGNTIYF.

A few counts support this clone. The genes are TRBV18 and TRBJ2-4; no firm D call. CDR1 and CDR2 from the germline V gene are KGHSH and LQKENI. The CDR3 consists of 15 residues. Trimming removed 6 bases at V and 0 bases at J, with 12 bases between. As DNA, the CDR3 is TGTGCCAGCTCGCCAAATCACGTAGCCAAAAACATTCAGTACTTC. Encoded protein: CASSPNHVAKNIQYF.

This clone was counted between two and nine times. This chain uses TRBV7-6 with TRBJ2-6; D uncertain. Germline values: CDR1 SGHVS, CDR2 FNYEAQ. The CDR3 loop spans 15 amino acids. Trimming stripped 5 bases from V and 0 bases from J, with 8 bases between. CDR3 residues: CASSPRHSGANVLTF. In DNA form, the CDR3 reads TGTGCCAGCAGCCCCCGACACTCTGGGGCCAACGTCCTGACTTTC.

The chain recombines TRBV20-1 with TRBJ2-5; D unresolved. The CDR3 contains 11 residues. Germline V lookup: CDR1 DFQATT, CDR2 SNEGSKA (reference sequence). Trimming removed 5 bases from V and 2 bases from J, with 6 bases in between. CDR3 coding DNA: TGCAGTGCTCAGGTACAAGAGACCCAGTACTTC. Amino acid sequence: CSAQVQETQYF.

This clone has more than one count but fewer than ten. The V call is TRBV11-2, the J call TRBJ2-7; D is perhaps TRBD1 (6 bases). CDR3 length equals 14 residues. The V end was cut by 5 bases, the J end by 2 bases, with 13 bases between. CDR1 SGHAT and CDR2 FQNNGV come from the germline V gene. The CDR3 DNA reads TGTGCCAGCAGCCCACTCGACAGGACCTACGAGCAGTACTTC. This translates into CASSPLDRTYEQYF.

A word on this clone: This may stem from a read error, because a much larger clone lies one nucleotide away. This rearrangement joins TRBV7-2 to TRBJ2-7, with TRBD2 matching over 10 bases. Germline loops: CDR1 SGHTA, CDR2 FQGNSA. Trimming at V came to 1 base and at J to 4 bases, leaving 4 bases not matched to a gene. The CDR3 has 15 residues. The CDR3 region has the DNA TGTGCCAGCAGCTTAGTTAGCGGGGGGCTTTACGAGCAGTACTTC. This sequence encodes CASSLVSGGLYEQYF.

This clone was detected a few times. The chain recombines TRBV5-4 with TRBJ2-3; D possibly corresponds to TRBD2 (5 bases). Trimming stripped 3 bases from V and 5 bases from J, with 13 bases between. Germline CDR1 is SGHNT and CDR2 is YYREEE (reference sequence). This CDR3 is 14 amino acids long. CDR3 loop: CASSSGLLGDTQYF. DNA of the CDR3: TGTGCCAGCAGCTCAGGACTCCTCGGAGATACGCAGTATTTT.

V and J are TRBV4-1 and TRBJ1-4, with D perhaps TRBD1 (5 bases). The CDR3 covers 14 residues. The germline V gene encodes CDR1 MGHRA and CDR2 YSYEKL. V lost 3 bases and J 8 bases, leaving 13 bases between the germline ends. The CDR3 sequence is CASSQGDRYEKLFF. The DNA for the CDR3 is TGCGCCAGCAGCCAGGGGGATCGCTACGAAAAACTGTTTTTT.